This T cell receptor beta chain was profiled in a study of blood T cell repertoires in COVID-19. Study summary: Acute and convalescent COVID-19 specimens originated in the United States, Italy and Spain.

Sequencing used immunoSEQ multiplex PCR; TCRdb keeps in-frame clones, though not all of them. The table includes about 220,000 clones, roughly 80% detected once. This CDR3 spans 14 amino acids. V was clipped by 6 bases and J by 2 bases, with 12 bases between them. The germline CDR1 and CDR2 sequences are MNHEY and SMNVEV (reference sequence). The V gene is TRBV27, the J gene TRBJ2-3; D ambiguous. The specimen was peripheral blood. The sequence derives from a woman in her 70s with COVID-19, enrolled during active disease. DNA of the CDR3: TGTGCCAGCAGGCGCCCAACTGACACAGATACGCAGTATTTT. This codes for CASRRPTDTDTQYF.